These 25 T cell receptor beta chains were all obtained from the same sample, sequenced in a study of neurological immune-mediated disorders (dated by TCRdb to the late 2010s). Library preparation used 5' RACE. This sample was sequenced with an Illumina HiSeq 2500. TCRdb took the public reads, trimmed them with fastp at Q25, ran MiXCR for clone calling and kept in-frame beta chains. Rows with a matching CDR3 protein are joined into one entry that keeps the most common DNA and genes. The sample data list 110,000 or so distinct CDR3 sequences, and around 3% of these were observed just once. 1% to 1.5% of the sample rests with the top ten. What was sequenced was PBMCs. Source of these receptors: a young woman with multiple sclerosis.

This clonotype was seen ten or more times. The J gene is TRBJ2-1, the V gene TRBV2; 13 bases line up with TRBD2. The V segment lost 8 bases and the J segment 6 bases; nucleotides outside the gene matches: 10. Germline CDR1 and CDR2: SNHLY and FYNNEI. This CDR3 contains 16 residues. The CDR3: CASQRRRLAGGNEQFF. CDR3 nucleotide sequence: TGTGCCAGCCAACGGAGAAGACTAGCGGGAGGCAATGAGCAGTTCTTC.

This clonotype was counted many times. The chain joins TRBV5-1 to TRBJ2-6; no firm D call. The CDR3 totals 20 residues. Germline values: CDR1 SGHRS, CDR2 YFSETQ. V lost 2 bases, J lost 0 bases, and 21 bases lay in between. DNA for the CDR3: TGCGCCAGCAGCTTTCCACAGTCTAATTCCGCCCTCTCTGGGGCCAACGTCCTGACTTTC. This encodes CASSFPQSNSALSGANVLTF.

This clonotype has ten or more counts. The chain is built from TRBV7-2 and TRBJ1-2; D may be TRBD1 (5 bases). The V end lost 1 base, the J end lost 3 bases, and 12 bases lay between the germline ends. Germline values: CDR1 SGHTA, CDR2 FQGNSA. CDR3 length equals 15 residues. The CDR3 DNA reads as TGTGCCAGCAGCTTAGAGTCCGGGACCGACTATGGCTACACCTTC. Its translation: CASSLESGTDYGYTF.

Regarding this clonotype: A much larger clonotype is one base distant, so this may be a read error. The V and J genes are TRBV6-1 and TRBJ2-7; D is possibly TRBD1 (5 bases). CDR1 is MNHNS, CDR2 SASEGT, per germline. The CDR3 sequence is 13 residues long. V lost 1 base and J lost 5, with 9 bases in between. CDR3 residues: CASSEVWGHEQYF. CDR3 sequence (DNA): TGTGCCAGCAGTGAAGTGTGGGGCCACGAGCAGTACTTC.

The table lists this clonotype with many counts. CDR3 protein: CSAALETTAGNTIYF. Here the CDR3 DNA reads TGCAGTGCCGCGTTGGAAACCACAGCCGGAAACACCATATATTTT. V and J are TRBV20-1 and TRBJ1-3; no reliable D call. Germline V lookup: CDR1 DFQATT, CDR2 SNEGSKA (reference sequence). The CDR3 spans 15 residues. Trimming stripped 6 bases from V and 4 bases from J, with 19 bases between.

This clonotype was recorded many times. The chain recombines TRBV20-1 with TRBJ2-7; D is unresolved. This CDR3 is built from 13 residues. The germline V and J ends were trimmed by 7 bases and 5 bases, with 18 bases remaining between them. Germline V gene lookup returns CDR1 DFQATT and CDR2 SNEGSKA (reference sequence). The DNA for the CDR3 is TGCAGTGGTTCTAGTGAAGTCCCCAACGAGCAGTACTTC. This encodes CSGSSEVPNEQYF.

The V and J genes are TRBV20-1 and TRBJ1-5; 8 bases are a match to TRBD1. This CDR3 has 13 residues. The V gene's germline CDR1 is DFQATT and CDR2 SNEGSKA (reference sequence). V shed 6 bases and J 0 bases; nucleotides not matched to a gene: 1. The CDR3 nucleotides are TGCAGTGCCGGACAGGGTAGCAATCAGCCCCAGCATTTT. Amino acids: CSAGQGSNQPQHF.

For this clonotype: This may come from a read error, since a much larger clone is one base off. V usage is TRBV7-2 and J usage is TRBJ2-7; D might be TRBD1 (5 bases). Germline V gives CDR1 SGHTA, CDR2 FQGNSA. This CDR3 contains 12 residues. The DNA for the CDR3 is TGTGACAGCAGCATCGCAGGGTGGGAGCAGTACTTC. It codes for CDSSIAGWEQYF.

This clonotype was picked up many times. The chain is built from TRBV9 and TRBJ1-1; D call uncertain. Trimming stripped 1 base from V and 7 bases from J, with 14 bases between. CDR3 size: 14 residues. Germline loops: CDR1 SGDLS, CDR2 YYNGEE. The CDR3 loop is CASSVIPDGYEAFF. CDR3 DNA: TGTGCCAGCAGCGTAATTCCGGACGGGTATGAAGCTTTCTTT.

This clonotype was observed at least ten times. The rearrangement joins TRBV5-6 to TRBJ2-2, with a tentative D call TRBD1 (7 bases). Germline CDR1 and CDR2: SGHDT and YYEEEE. This CDR3 is 15 amino acids long. V was trimmed by 5 bases and J by 7 bases, leaving 18 bases between them. CDR3 amino acids: CASRQVQGRHGELFF. CDR3 nucleotide sequence: TGTGCCAGCAGACAAGTACAGGGGAGGCACGGGGAGCTGTTTTTT.

This clonotype was counted many times. This rearrangement joins TRBV4-1 to TRBJ1-5; 11 bases match TRBD1. The germline CDR1 and CDR2 sequences are MGHRA and YSYEKL. J gave up 7 bases and V 5 bases, and 10 bases lay outside the gene matches. The CDR3 extends over 16 amino acids. The CDR3 loop reads CASSTGTGGRGQPQHF. CDR3 DNA: TGCGCCAGCAGCACCGGGACAGGGGGAAGAGGACAGCCCCAGCATTTT.

This clonotype has a count of ten or more. The chain employs TRBV12-3 or TRBV12-4 and TRBJ2-3; D not resolved. The CDR3 has 13 residues. With 6 bases removed from V and 2 bases from J, the gap between germline ends came to 9 bases. This CDR3 is CASRPTITDTQYF. CDR3 DNA sequence: TGTGCCAGCAGACCCACGATCACAGATACGCAGTATTTT.

This clonotype was observed at least ten times. The DNA of the CDR3 is TGCGCCAGCAGCTGGACGACAGGGGTGACAGATACGCAGTATTTT. Protein product: CASSWTTGVTDTQYF. The gene calls are TRBV5-1 and TRBJ2-3, with TRBD1 matching over 8 bases. The CDR3 length is 15 residues. V shed 3 bases, J shed 3 bases, and the junction held 6 bases outside the gene matches. The germline V gene encodes CDR1 SGHRS and CDR2 YFSETQ.

The chain combines TRBV25-1 with TRBJ2-1; D possibly corresponds to TRBD1 (6 bases). Germline loops: CDR1 MGHDK, CDR2 SYGVNS. There are 15 residues in the CDR3. Trimming cost V 3 bases and J 12 bases, with 21 bases left between them. The CDR3: CASSEALGLGGRQFF. The CDR3, as DNA: TGTGCCAGCAGTGAGGCCTTGGGGTTAGGGGGAAGGCAGTTCTTC.

This clonotype was observed at least ten times. The genes are TRBV7-8 and TRBJ2-2; no reliable D call. CDR3 size: 16 residues. Germline lookup yields CDR1 SGHVS and CDR2 FQNEAQ. Trimming cost V 4 bases and J 7 bases, with 19 bases left between them. CDR3 nucleotides: TGTGCCAGCAGCTCTAACACCGGGCCGTTTAGCGGGGAGCTGTTTTTT. Translated, it gives CASSSNTGPFSGELFF.

This clonotype was counted between two and nine times. The chain couples TRBV20-1 to TRBJ1-4; D is uncertain. The CDR3 length is 13 residues. Looked up from germline, CDR1 is DFQATT and CDR2 is SNEGSKA (reference sequence). V was shortened by 4 bases and J by 3 bases, with 9 bases between the two germline ends. The CDR3 region has the DNA TGCAGTGCTAAAGAGTCTCCTAATGAAAAACTGTTTTTT. Translation: CSAKESPNEKLFF.

The J gene is TRBJ2-7, the V gene TRBV7-6; a weak D match, TRBD2 (5 bases). Germline V CDR1 and CDR2: SGHVS, FNYEAQ. The CDR3 is 13 amino acids. V was cut by 3 bases and J by 4 bases, with 10 bases left in between. CDR3 nucleotides: TGTGCCAGCAGCTTGGGGAGAGAGTACGAGCAGTACTTC. It specifies CASSLGREYEQYF. Variable domain in full (rest from reference TRBV7-6 and TRBJ2-7): GAGVSQSPRYKVTKRGQDVALRCDPISGHVSLYWYRQALGQGPEFLTYFNYEAQQDKSGLPNDRFSAERPEGSISTLTIQRTEQRDSAMYRCASSLGREYEQYFGPGTRLTVT.

This clonotype was counted at least ten times. At one end, the junction sequence differs from germline, possibly due to a read error. The J gene is TRBJ2-4, the V gene TRBV20-1, with TRBD1 identical over 8 bases. The CDR3 loop spans 12 amino acids. Looked up from germline, CDR1 is DFQATT and CDR2 is SNEGSKA (reference sequence). CDR3 sequence reads: CSARDGQGTEDF. The DNA for the CDR3 is TGCAGTGCTAGAGATGGACAGGGAACGGAGGACTTC.

This clonotype came up many times. The gene calls are TRBV4-3 and TRBJ2-1; tentatively, D is TRBD2 (6 bases). Trimming pared 6 bases from V and 7 bases from J, leaving 19 bases between. Germline V gives CDR1 LGHNA, CDR2 YSLEER. This CDR3 is 15 amino acids long. In DNA, the CDR3 is TGCGCCAGCAGTTACGCGGGACTGAGGTCTAATGAGCAGTTCTTC. Protein sequence: CASSYAGLRSNEQFF.

This clonotype has at least ten counts. V gene TRBV12-3 or TRBV12-4 combines with J gene TRBJ1-1, with TRBD1 identical over 7 bases. Trimming cost V 6 bases and J 4 bases; bases outside gene matches: 8. This CDR3 comprises 14 residues. The CDR3 here is CASSLQTGSTEAFF. The CDR3 nucleotides read TGTGCCAGCAGCCTACAGACAGGGAGCACTGAAGCTTTCTTT.

Many counts were recorded for this clonotype. The rearrangement links TRBV6-1 to TRBJ1-2; 10 bases map to TRBD1. Germline V gene data show CDR1 as MNHNS and CDR2 as SASEGT. This CDR3 spans 15 amino acids. Trimming removed 3 bases from V and 8 bases from J; junction bases left unmatched: 9. The CDR3 is CASSDSGQGLGGYTF. CDR3 coding DNA: TGTGCCAGCAGTGACTCGGGACAGGGGCTAGGAGGCTACACCTTC.

Many counts were recorded for this clonotype. J is TRBJ2-1 and V is TRBV6-2 or TRBV6-3; D may be TRBD2 (7 bases). Between the trimmed V and J ends, which lost 6 bases and 3 bases, there was a span of 18 bases. The CDR3 contains 16 residues. Germline CDR1 reads MNHEY; CDR2 reads SVGEGT. CDR3 amino acids: CASSLAGGGRYNEQFF. CDR3 in DNA: TGTGCCAGCAGCCTCGCGGGCGGGGGCCGCTACAATGAGCAGTTCTTC.

This clonotype was seen ten or more times. The CDR3 reads CSAERDVNTEAFF. As DNA, the CDR3 is TGCAGCGCCGAAAGGGACGTGAACACTGAAGCTTTCTTT. V gene TRBV29-1 combines with J gene TRBJ1-1; D perhaps matches TRBD1 (5 bases). Trimming took 7 bases from V and 0 from J, leaving 12 bases between them. In germline, CDR1 is SQVTM, CDR2 ANQGSEA. The CDR3 is 13 residues long.

This clonotype has at least ten counts. The chain has TRBV6-5 and TRBJ1-1; TRBD1 matches at 8 bases. CDR1 MNHEY and CDR2 SVGAGI come from the germline V gene. The CDR3 is made up of 16 amino acids. Trimming at V came to 4 bases and at J to 1 base, leaving 8 bases not matched to a gene. DNA of the CDR3: TGTGCCAGCAGTTCCCGGACAGGGCGGAAGAACACTGAAGCTTTCTTT. Translating it yields CASSSRTGRKNTEAFF.

This clonotype was recorded many times. V usage is TRBV12-3 or TRBV12-4 and J usage is TRBJ2-1; maybe TRBD2 (6 bases). The CDR3 covers 13 residues. With 9 bases removed from V and 6 bases from J, the gap between germline ends came to 15 bases. The CDR3 nucleotides are TGTGCCAGTGGGGGTGGGAGGACCAATGAGCAGTTCTTC. This codes for CASGGGRTNEQFF.